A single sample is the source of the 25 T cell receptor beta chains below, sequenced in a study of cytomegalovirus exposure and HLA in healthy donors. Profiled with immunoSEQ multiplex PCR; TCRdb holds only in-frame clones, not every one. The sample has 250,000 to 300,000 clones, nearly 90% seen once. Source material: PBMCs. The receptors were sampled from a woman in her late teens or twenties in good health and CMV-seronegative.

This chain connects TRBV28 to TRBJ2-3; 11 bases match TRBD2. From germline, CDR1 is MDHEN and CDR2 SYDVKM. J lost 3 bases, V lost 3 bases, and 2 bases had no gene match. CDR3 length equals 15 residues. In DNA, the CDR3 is TGTGCCAGCAGTTTCCTAGCGGGGGGAACAGATACGCAGTATTTT. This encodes CASSFLAGGTDTQYF.

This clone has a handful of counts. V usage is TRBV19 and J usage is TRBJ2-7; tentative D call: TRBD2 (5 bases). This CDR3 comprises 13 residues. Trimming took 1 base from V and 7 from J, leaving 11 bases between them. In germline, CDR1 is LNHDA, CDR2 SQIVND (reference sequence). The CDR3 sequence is CASSIGGQREQYF. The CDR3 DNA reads TGTGCCAGTAGTATAGGAGGGCAGCGGGAGCAGTACTTC.

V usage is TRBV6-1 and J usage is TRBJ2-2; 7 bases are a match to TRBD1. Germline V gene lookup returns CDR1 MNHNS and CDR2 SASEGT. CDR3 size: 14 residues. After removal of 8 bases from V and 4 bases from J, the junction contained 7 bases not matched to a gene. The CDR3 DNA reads TGTGCCAGCGGGGCAGGGGGTGTCACCGGGGAGCTGTTTTTT. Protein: CASGAGGVTGELFF.

DNA of the CDR3: TGTGCCAGCAGCGTCGGGGGGCCGTACTATGGCTACACCTTC. Residues: CASSVGGPYYGYTF. The rearrangement links TRBV9 to TRBJ1-2; perhaps TRBD1 as D (6 bases). Trimming left V 2 bases short and J 3 bases short, with 11 bases between. Per germline, CDR1 SGDLS and CDR2 YYNGEE. This CDR3 is 14 amino acids long.

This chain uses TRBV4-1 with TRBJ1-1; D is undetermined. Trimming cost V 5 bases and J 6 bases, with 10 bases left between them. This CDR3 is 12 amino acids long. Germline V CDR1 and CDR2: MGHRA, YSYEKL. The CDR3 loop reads CASSGPPPEAFF. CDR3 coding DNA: TGCGCCAGCAGCGGGCCCCCCCCTGAAGCTTTCTTT.

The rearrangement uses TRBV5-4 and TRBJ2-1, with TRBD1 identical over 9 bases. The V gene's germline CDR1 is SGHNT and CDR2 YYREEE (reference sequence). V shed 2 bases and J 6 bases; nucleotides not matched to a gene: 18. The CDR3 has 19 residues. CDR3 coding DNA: TGTGCCAGCAGCTTCGGGTTGTGGGACGACAGGGGGGGGTCCAATGAGCAGTTCTTC. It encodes CASSFGLWDDRGGSNEQFF.

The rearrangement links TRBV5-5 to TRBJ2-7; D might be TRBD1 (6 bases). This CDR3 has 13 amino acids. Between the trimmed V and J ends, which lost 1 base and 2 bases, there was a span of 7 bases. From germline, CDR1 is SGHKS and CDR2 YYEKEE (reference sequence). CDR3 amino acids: CASSLTGTYEQYV. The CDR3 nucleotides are TGTGCCAGCAGCTTGACAGGGACCTACGAGCAGTACGTC.

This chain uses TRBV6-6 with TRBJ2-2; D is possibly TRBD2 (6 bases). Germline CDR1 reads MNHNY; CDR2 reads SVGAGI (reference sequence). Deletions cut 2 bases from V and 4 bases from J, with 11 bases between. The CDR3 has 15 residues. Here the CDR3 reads CASSYAGLATGELFF. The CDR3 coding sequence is TGTGCCAGCAGTTACGCGGGACTCGCCACCGGGGAGCTGTTTTTT.

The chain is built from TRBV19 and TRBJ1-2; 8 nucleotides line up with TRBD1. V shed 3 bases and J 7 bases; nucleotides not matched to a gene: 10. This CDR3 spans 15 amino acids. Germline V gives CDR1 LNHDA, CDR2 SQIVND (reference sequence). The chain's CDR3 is CASSIPGQGVFGYTF. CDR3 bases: TGTGCCAGTAGTATCCCCGGACAGGGAGTATTTGGCTACACCTTC.

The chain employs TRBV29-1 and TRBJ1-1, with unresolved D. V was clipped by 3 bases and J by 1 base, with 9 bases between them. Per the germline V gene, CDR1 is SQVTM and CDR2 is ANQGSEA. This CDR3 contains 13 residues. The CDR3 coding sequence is TGCAGCGTTGACCGGGGTTGGAACACTGAAGCTTTCTTT. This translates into CSVDRGWNTEAFF. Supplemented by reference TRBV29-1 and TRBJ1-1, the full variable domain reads SAVISQKPSRDICQRGTSLTIQCQVDSQVTMMFWYRQQPGQSLTLIATANQGSEATYESGFVIDKFPISRPNLTFSTLTVSNMSPEDSSIYLCSVDRGWNTEAFFGQGTRLTVV.

CDR3 DNA: TGTGCCTGGAGTTTTACGGGGTACAATGAGCAGTTCTTC. It yields the protein CAWSFTGYNEQFF. The genes are TRBV30 and TRBJ2-1, with D possibly being TRBD2 (5 bases). Germline-derived CDR1 and CDR2 are GTSNPN and SVGIG (reference sequence). V lost 2 bases and J lost 4, with 9 bases in between. The CDR3 length is 13 residues.

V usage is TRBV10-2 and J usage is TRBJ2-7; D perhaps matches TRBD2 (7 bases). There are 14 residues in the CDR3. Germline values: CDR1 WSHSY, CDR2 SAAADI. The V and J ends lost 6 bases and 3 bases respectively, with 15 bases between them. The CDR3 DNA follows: TGCGCCAGCAGATTGACGGGGGGCAGCTACGAGCAGTACTTC. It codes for CASRLTGGSYEQYF.

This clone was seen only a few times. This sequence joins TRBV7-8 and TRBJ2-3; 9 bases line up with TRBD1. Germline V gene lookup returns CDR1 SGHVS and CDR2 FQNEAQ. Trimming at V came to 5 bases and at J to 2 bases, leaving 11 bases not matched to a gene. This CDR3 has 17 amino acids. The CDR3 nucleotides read TGTGCCAGCAGCGCCTCTGGACAGGGGTTTAACACAGATACGCAGTATTTT. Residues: CASSASGQGFNTDTQYF.

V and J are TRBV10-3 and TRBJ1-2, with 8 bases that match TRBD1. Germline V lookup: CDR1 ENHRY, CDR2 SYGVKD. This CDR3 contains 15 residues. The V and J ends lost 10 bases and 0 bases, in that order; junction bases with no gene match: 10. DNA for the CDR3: TGTGCCACTACCGGACAGGGCTTAGCTAACTATGGCTACACCTTC. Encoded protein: CATTGQGLANYGYTF.

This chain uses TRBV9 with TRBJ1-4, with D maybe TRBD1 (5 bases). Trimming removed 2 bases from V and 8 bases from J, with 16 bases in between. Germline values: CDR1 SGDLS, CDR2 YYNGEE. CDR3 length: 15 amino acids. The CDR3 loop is CASSVDSRYSEKLFF. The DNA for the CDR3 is TGTGCCAGCAGCGTCGACAGTCGGTACTCGGAAAAACTGTTTTTT.

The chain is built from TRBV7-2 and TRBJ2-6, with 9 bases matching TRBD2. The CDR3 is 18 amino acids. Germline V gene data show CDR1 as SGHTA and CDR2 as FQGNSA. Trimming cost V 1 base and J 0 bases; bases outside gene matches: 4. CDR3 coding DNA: TGTGCCAGCAGCTTAGGCCCTAGCGGGATCTCTGGGGCCAACGTCCTGACTTTC. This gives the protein CASSLGPSGISGANVLTF.

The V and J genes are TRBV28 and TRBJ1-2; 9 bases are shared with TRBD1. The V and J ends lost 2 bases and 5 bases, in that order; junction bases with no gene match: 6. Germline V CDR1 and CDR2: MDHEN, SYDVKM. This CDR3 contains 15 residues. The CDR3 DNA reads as TGTGCCAGCAGTTTAGAGGACAGGGGCGGTTATGGCTACACCTTC. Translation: CASSLEDRGGYGYTF.

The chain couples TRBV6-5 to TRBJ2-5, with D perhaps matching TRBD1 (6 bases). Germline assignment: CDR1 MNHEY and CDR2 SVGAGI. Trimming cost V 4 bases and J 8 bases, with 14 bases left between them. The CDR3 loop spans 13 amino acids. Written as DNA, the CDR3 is TGTGCCAGCAGTTGGACAGTCCTCGGAACCCAGTACTTC. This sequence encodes CASSWTVLGTQYF.

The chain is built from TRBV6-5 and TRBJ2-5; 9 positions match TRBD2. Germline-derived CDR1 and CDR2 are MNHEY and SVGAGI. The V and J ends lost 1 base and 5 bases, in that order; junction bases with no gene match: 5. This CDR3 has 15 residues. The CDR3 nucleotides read TGTGCCAGCAGTTACTTAGCGGGGGTTGGGGAGACCCAGTACTTC. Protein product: CASSYLAGVGETQYF.

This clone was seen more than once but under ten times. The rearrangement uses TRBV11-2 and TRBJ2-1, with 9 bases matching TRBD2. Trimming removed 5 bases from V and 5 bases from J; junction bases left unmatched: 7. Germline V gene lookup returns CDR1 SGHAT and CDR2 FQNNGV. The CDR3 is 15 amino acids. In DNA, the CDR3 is TGTGCCAGCAGCCCCCTAGCGGGGAGGAACAATGAGCAGTTCTTC. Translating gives CASSPLAGRNNEQFF.

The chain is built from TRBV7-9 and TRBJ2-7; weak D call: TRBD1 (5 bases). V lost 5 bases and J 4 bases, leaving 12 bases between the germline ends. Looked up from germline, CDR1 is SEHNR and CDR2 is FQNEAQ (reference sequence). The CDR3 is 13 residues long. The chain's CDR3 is CASSRQQEYEQYF. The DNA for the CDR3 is TGTGCCAGCAGCCGACAACAGGAGTACGAGCAGTACTTC.

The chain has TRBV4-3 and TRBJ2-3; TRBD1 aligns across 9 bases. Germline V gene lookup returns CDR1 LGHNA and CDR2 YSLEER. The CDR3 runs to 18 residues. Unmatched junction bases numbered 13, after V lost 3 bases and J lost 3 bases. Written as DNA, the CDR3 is TGCGCCAGCAGCCAGGATATTGGCGGGACAGGGCTAACAGATACGCAGTATTTT. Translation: CASSQDIGGTGLTDTQYF.

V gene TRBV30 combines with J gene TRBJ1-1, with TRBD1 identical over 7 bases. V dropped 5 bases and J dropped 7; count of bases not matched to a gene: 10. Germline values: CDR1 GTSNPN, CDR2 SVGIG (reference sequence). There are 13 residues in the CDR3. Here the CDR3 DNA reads TGTGCCTGGTCGATACAGGGGATGGGTGAAGCTTTCTTT. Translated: CAWSIQGMGEAFF. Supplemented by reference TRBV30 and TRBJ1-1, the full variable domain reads SQTIHQWPATLVQPVGSPLSLECTVEGTSNPNLYWYRQAAGRGLQLLFYSVGIGQISSEVPQNLSASRPQDRQFILSSKKLLLSDSGFYLCAWSIQGMGEAFFGQGTRLTVV.

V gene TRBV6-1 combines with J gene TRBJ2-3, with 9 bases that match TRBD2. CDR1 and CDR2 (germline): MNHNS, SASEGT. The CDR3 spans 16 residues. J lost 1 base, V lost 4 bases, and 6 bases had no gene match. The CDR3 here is CASSALAGEGTDTQYF. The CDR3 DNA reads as TGTGCCAGCAGTGCTTTAGCGGGGGAGGGCACAGATACGCAGTATTTT.

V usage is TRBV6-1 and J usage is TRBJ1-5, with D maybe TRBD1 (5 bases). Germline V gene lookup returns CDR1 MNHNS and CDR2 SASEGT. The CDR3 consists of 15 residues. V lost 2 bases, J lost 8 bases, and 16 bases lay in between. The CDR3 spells CASSELGPRNEPQHF. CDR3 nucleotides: TGTGCCAGCAGTGAATTGGGGCCGCGTAACGAGCCCCAGCATTTT.